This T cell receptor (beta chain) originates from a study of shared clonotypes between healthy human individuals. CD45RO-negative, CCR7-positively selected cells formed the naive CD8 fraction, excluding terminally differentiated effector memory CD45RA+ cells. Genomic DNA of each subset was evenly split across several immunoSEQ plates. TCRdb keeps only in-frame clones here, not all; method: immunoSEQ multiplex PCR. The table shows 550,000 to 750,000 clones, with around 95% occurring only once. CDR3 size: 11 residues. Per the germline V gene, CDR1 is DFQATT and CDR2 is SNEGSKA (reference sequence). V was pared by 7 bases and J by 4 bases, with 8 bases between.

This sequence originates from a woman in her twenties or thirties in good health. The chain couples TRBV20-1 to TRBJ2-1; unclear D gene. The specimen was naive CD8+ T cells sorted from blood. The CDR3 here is CSVARYNEQFF. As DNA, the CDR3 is TGCAGTGTTGCGCGGTACAATGAGCAGTTCTTC.